This T cell receptor (beta chain) stems from a study of shared clonotypes between healthy human individuals. Findings of the study overall: Exclusively blood specimens were collected; tissue repertoires likely differ. Estimated richness was generally greater in naive than memory subsets.

CDR1 is LNHDA, CDR2 SQIVND, per germline (reference sequence). The CDR3 sequence is 16 residues long. Trimming removed 4 bases from V and 1 base from J; junction bases left unmatched: 8. In its sample, this clone was seen a few times. The antigen remains unidentified. Each replicate PCR on the sorted subsets used 200 to 250 ng DNA (roughly 30,000 T cell genomes). Authors' data handling: From ImmunoSEQ came sequences covering only the junction and carrying no quality scores, so filtering differed. The data were produced by immunoSEQ multiplex PCR, yet TCRdb's version contains in-frame clones alone and is incomplete. That table supplies the V and J calls and clone size; D and trimming were determined from the DNA. The sample contains 980,000 or so clones, more than 75% of which appear only once.

Sequencing input: memory CD4+ T cells sorted from blood. Stated subset: CD45RA-negative fraction. This sequence joins TRBV19 and TRBJ1-2, with 8 bases fitting TRBD1. The TCR originated in a man younger than 35 in good health. CDR3: CASSTGTGNLNYGYTF. The DNA for the CDR3 is TGTGCCAGTAGTACGGGGACAGGAAACCTTAACTATGGCTACACCTTC.